This TCR beta chain was profiled in a study of graft-versus-host responses after intestinal transplantation. In the study overall: Transplants given to recipients were multivisceral, liver-intestinal, or isolated intestinal. Each patient got anti-thymocyte globulin induction, then tacrolimus and steroids for roughly 3 years.

Whole-study results and caveats: Circulating GvH clone levels at their peak were associated with HvG declines (early post-transplant). GvH clones detected in recipient marrow included some appearing first in ileum or blood.

CDR1 is MDHEN, CDR2 SYDVKM, per germline. V shed 6 bases and J shed 2 bases, with 17 bases lying between them. CDR3 length: 15 residues. Generated by immunoSEQ multiplex PCR, the TCRdb table keeps only in-frame clones and is missing some. The sample carries about 80,000 clones, roughly 90% recorded once. To note about this clone: Its antigen is unidentified.

The sample in question was PBMCs, obtained 98 days after intestinal transplantation. The chain links TRBV28 to TRBJ2-7; D could derive from TRBD1 or TRBD2 (6 bases each). The clonotype comes from a human patient who received an intestinal transplant, so some T cells may come from the graft donor. CDR3 residues: CASRPQGGRPYEQYF. In nucleotides, the CDR3 is TGTGCCAGCAGGCCCCAAGGGGGGCGCCCCTACGAGCAGTACTTC. Combining the CDR3 with reference TRBV28 and TRBJ2-7 gives the whole variable domain DVKVTQSSRYLVKRTGEKVFLECVQDMDHENMFWYRQDPGLGLRLIYFSYDVKMKEKGDIPEGYSVSREKKERFSLILESASTNQTSMYLCASRPQGGRPYEQYFGPGTRLTVT.